Shown below are 15 T cell receptor beta chains from a single sample sequenced in a study of blood T cell repertoires in COVID-19. Repertoires were generated with immunoSEQ multiplex PCR, while TCRdb's copy carries only in-frame clones and drops some. The data hold under 300,000 clones, with approximately 91% observed a single time. Sequencing input: PBMCs or T cells enriched from blood (not recorded which). These receptors were obtained from a woman between 35 and 50 years old who had recovered from COVID-19.

J is TRBJ1-6 and V is TRBV6-5, with TRBD1 as a possible D gene (5 bases). The CDR3 runs to 14 residues. The germline V gene encodes CDR1 MNHEY and CDR2 SVGAGI. Trimming left V 7 bases short and J 7 bases short, with 14 bases between. CDR3 loop: CASTKSKGNSPLHF. DNA for the CDR3: TGTGCCAGCACTAAGTCAAAGGGGAATTCACCCCTCCACTTT.

V usage is TRBV7-8 and J usage is TRBJ1-1, with 7 bases fitting TRBD1. The CDR3 is 16 residues long. The V and J ends lost 3 bases and 0 bases, in that order; junction bases with no gene match: 7. The germline gives CDR1 SGHVS, CDR2 FQNEAQ. The CDR3 coding sequence is TGTGCCAGCAGCTTCCCCCGGGACAGTGTGAACACTGAAGCTTTCTTT. This encodes CASSFPRDSVNTEAFF.

This clone turned up a few times. The genes are TRBV15 and TRBJ2-1, with 8 bases matching TRBD2. CDR3 length equals 14 residues. V lost 5 bases to trimming and J lost 1 base; unmatched junction nucleotides: 1. Germline V CDR1 and CDR2: LNHNV, YYDKDF (reference sequence). In DNA, the CDR3 is TGTGCCACCAGCGCGGGAGGATCCTACAATGAGCAGTTCTTC. It translates to CATSAGGSYNEQFF.

J is TRBJ1-6 and V is TRBV30; D is uncertain. The CDR3 is 14 amino acids. Germline CDR1 GTSNPN, CDR2 SVGIG (reference sequence). V gave up 0 bases and J gave up 5 bases, with 8 bases separating them. The CDR3 protein is CAWSVARNNSPLHF. The CDR3 nucleotides are TGTGCCTGGAGTGTAGCCCGAAATAATTCACCCCTCCACTTT.

There are a few counts of this clone. The chain couples TRBV7-2 to TRBJ2-7, with 7 positions matching TRBD1. The trim removed 2 bases at V and 2 bases at J, leaving 6 bases unmatched. The CDR3 is 15 residues long. CDR1 and CDR2 from the germline V gene are SGHTA and FQGNSA. The CDR3 is CASSLHRGVTYEQYF. In nucleotides, the CDR3 is TGTGCCAGCAGCTTACACAGGGGAGTGACCTACGAGCAGTACTTC.

The J gene is TRBJ2-2, the V gene TRBV7-8; tentative D call: TRBD1 (6 bases). CDR1 and CDR2 from the germline V gene are SGHVS and FQNEAQ. V gave up 4 bases and J gave up 1 base, with 10 bases separating them. The CDR3 contains 15 residues. In nucleotides, the CDR3 is TGTGCCAGCAGCTCGACAGGTTGGAACACCGGGGAGCTGTTTTTT. This sequence encodes CASSSTGWNTGELFF.

The chain joins TRBV2 to TRBJ1-2; D not certain. CDR1 and CDR2 from the germline V gene are SNHLY and FYNNEI. The V gene lost 7 bases and the J gene lost 0 bases, with 6 bases spanning the gap. The CDR3 has 12 residues. In DNA, the CDR3 is TGTGCCAGCACGGCGGCTAACTATGGCTACACCTTC. Translated: CASTAANYGYTF.

V is TRBV27 and J is TRBJ1-2; the D gene is possibly TRBD1 (5 bases). The V and J ends lost 6 bases and 2 bases respectively, with 19 bases between them. The CDR3 length is 16 residues. Germline CDR1 MNHEY, CDR2 SMNVEV (reference sequence). DNA of the CDR3: TGTGCCAGCAGAATTAAATTTTCCAGGGAAAACTATGGCTACACCTTC. Translated, it gives CASRIKFSRENYGYTF.

The chain recombines TRBV6-4 with TRBJ2-1, with TRBD2 matching over 7 bases. Germline V lookup: CDR1 MRHNA, CDR2 SNTAGT. With 0 bases clipped from V and 8 bases from J, the junction kept 10 bases outside the gene matches. This CDR3 is 16 amino acids long. The CDR3 is CASSDSAGEGNDEQFF. The CDR3 nucleotides are TGTGCCAGCAGTGACTCCGCGGGGGAGGGCAACGATGAGCAGTTCTTC.

The J gene is TRBJ2-2, the V gene TRBV6-5, with 8 positions matching TRBD1. Trimming took 5 bases from V and 2 from J; bases not matched to a gene: 4. From germline, CDR1 is MNHEY and CDR2 SVGAGI. The CDR3 extends over 15 amino acids. CDR3 bases: TGTGCCAGCAGTCGGACAGGGCAAAACACCGGGGAGCTGTTTTTT. Protein product: CASSRTGQNTGELFF.

This chain connects TRBV4-1 to TRBJ2-5; D possibly corresponds to TRBD1 (5 bases). The germline V gene encodes CDR1 MGHRA and CDR2 YSYEKL. This CDR3 region has 15 residues. V was cut by 0 bases and J by 6 bases, with 14 bases left in between. The CDR3 is CASSQDWTPSQTQYF. The CDR3 nucleotides read TGCGCCAGCAGCCAAGATTGGACACCGAGCCAGACCCAGTACTTC.

The chain carries TRBV23-1 and TRBJ1-3, with no clear D. TRBV23-1 counts as an open reading frame of uncertain function. Trimming removed 0 bases from V and 0 bases from J, with 12 bases in between. The CDR3 has 17 amino acids. The CDR3 spells CASSQSARANSGNTIYF. CDR3 DNA sequence: TGCGCCAGCAGTCAATCCGCGAGGGCGAACTCTGGAAACACCATATATTTT.

The V and J genes are TRBV5-4 and TRBJ2-6; no reliable D call. The CDR3 totals 15 residues. Germline V lookup: CDR1 SGHNT, CDR2 YYREEE (reference sequence). Trimming removed 0 bases at V and 0 bases at J, with 4 bases between. The CDR3 DNA follows: TGTGCCAGCAGCTTGGACATCTCTGGGGCCAACGTCCTGACTTTC. Its protein is CASSLDISGANVLTF.

The rearrangement joins TRBV19 to TRBJ1-2; D is ambiguous. From germline, CDR1 is LNHDA and CDR2 SQIVND (reference sequence). CDR3 length: 13 residues. Trimming shortened V by 0 bases and J by 8 bases, and 10 bases separated the two germline ends. The CDR3 reads CASSIDGLRGYTF. The DNA of the CDR3 is TGTGCCAGTAGTATAGACGGACTGCGGGGCTACACCTTC. The complete variable domain, with remaining parts taken from reference TRBV19 and TRBJ1-2, reads DGGITQSPKYLFRKEGQNVTLSCEQNLNHDAMYWYRQDPGQGLRLIYYSQIVNDFQKGDIAEGYSVSREKKESFPLTVTSAQKNPTAFYLCASSIDGLRGYTFGSGTRLTVV.

This chain links TRBV19 with TRBJ1-1, with a tentative D call TRBD1 (6 bases). CDR1 is LNHDA and CDR2 is SQIVND in the germline V gene (reference sequence). The V gene lost 8 bases and the J gene lost 3 bases, with 10 bases spanning the gap. The CDR3 extends over 12 amino acids. CDR3 nucleotide sequence: TGTGCCAGTTCGGACAGATACACTGAAGCTTTCTTT. This sequence encodes CASSDRYTEAFF.